This TCR beta chain stems from a study of regulatory T cells in long-lasting Graves disease. Study at large: Graves' patients diagnosed newly had used antithyroid drugs under 3 months. Points from the study as a whole: Persistent patients shared more public clonotypes (roughly 2,800) than new patients (966). Analysis covered peripheral blood alone, not thyroid tissue.

This clonotype was recorded at least ten times. The antigen is not known. The time point: newly diagnosed GD, antithyroid drugs for less than 3 months. PBMC RNA served as the TCR library source. Sequencing libraries for TCR beta were prepared with iRepertoire HTBI primers and Arm-PCR of CDR3 regions. TCRdb independently ran MiXCR on the multiplex PCR reads; one entry per CDR3 protein. The table lists about 220,000 distinct CDR3 sequences, around 18% of them singletons, with less than 25% in the top ten. CDR3 size: 15 residues. Germline V gene sequence: CDR1 MDHEN, CDR2 SYDVKM. V lost 5 bases, J lost 0 bases, and 13 bases lay in between.

J is TRBJ1-1 and V is TRBV28; TRBD1 is a possible D gene (5 bases). This specimen consisted of peripheral blood mononuclear cells (PBMCs), obtained at new diagnosis, from a patient treated with antithyroid drugs. This receptor was taken from a female donor with Graves disease. The CDR3 spells CASSGTATLNTEAFF. The CDR3 DNA sequence: TGTGCCAGCAGTGGGACTGCGACCCTGAACACTGAAGCTTTCTTT.